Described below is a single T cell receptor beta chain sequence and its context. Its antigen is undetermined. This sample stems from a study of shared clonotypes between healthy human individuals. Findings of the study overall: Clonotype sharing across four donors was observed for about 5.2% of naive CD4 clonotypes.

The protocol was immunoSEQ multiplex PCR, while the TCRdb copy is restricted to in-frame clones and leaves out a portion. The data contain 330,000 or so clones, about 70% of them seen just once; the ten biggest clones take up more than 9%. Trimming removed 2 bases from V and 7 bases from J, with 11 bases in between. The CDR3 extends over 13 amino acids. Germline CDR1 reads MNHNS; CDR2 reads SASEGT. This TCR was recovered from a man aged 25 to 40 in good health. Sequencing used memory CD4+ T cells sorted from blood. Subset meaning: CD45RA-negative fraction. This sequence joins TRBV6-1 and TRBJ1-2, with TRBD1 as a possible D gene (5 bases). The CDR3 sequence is CASSERGGGGYTF. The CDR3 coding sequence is TGTGCCAGCAGTGAAAGAGGTGGGGGTGGCTACACCTTC.